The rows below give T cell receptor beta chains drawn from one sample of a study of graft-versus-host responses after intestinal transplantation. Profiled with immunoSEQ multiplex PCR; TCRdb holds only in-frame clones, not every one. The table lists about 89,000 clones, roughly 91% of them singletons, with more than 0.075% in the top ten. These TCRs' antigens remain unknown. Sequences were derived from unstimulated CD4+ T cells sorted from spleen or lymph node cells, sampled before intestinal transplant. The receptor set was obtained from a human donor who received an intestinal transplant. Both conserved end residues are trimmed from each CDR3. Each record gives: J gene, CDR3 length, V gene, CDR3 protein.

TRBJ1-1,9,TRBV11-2,ASSRSFEAF
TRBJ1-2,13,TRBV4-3,ASSPRTESNYGYT
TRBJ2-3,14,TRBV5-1,ASSSTSGGAKDTQY
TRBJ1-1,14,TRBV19,ASTDRGRKGDTEAF
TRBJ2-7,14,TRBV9,ASSVESGGLTYEQY
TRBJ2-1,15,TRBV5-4,ASSLLAGGSSYNEQF
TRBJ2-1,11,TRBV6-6,ASSRVAVSEQF
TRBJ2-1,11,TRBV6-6,ASSYIRDREQF
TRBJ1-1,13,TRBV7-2,ASSPDRGRDTEAF
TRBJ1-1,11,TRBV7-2,ASSSGQNTEAF
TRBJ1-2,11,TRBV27,ASSLRGGSGYT
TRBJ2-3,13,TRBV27,ASRLAGRSTDTQY
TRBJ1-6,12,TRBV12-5,ASGLQGPNSPLH
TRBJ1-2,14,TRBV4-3,ASSQVGTGANYGYT
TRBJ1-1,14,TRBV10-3,AISEGTGNLNTEAF
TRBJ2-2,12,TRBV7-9,ASSAGQNTGELF
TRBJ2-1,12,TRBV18,ASSPQGQGNEQF
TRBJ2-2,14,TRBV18,ASSPGARFGTGELF
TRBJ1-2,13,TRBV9,ASSVGAGLGVGYT
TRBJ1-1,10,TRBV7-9,ASSSGEGRAF
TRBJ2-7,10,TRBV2,ASSRTGGEQY
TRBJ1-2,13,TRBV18,ASSLGQGAAYGYT
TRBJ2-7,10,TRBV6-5,ASSLDSYEQY
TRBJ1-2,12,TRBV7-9,ASSLKGGEAGYT
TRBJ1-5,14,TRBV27,ASSLYPDSRNQPQH
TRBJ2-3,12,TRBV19,ASSIASGGVTQY
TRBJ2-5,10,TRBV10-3,AISKREETQY